These 18 T cell receptor beta chains were all obtained from the same sample, sequenced in a study of T-cell reconstitution after alpha-beta-depleted transplantation in children. Library preparation (for TCRbeta) was performed with unique molecular identifiers. TCRdb redid the calling of the PCR reads with MiXCR, one entry per CDR3 protein. The table lists about 110,000 distinct CDR3 sequences, 10% of them singletons, with less than 10% in the top ten. This specimen was PBMCs from the stem cell graft donor, taken from the stem cell graft. All receptors come from a human donor who donated a stem cell graft to a child with acute lymphoblastic leukemia.

The table lists this clonotype with many counts. The chain couples TRBV7-2 to TRBJ2-1; 11 nucleotides align to TRBD2. Germline-derived CDR1 and CDR2 are SGHTA and FQGNSA. This CDR3 region has 17 residues. J lost 4 bases, V lost 4 bases, and 9 bases had no gene match. The CDR3 nucleotides are TGTGCCAGCAGCTACGGGACTAGCGGAGAACCATACAATGAGCAGTTCTTC. Translation gives CASSYGTSGEPYNEQFF.

In this sample, this clonotype turned up many times. The chain carries TRBV3-1 and TRBJ2-7; D is possibly TRBD1 (6 bases). Germline CDR1 reads LGHDT; CDR2 reads YNNKEL (reference sequence). Trimming stripped 5 bases from V and 2 bases from J, with 13 bases between. This CDR3 region has 14 residues. CDR3 coding DNA: TGTGCCAGCAGCGCAAGGGACAAGACCTACGAGCAGTACTTC. This encodes CASSARDKTYEQYF.

As for this clonotype: At one of its ends the junction is not consistent with the germline gene, which may arise from a read error. The rearrangement links TRBV12-3 or TRBV12-4 to TRBJ1-1, with TRBD1 identical over 8 bases. The CDR3 spans 13 residues. This chain's CDR3 is CASRPGGTQDWWF. DNA for the CDR3: TGTGCCAGCAGGCCAGGGGGCACCCAAGATTGGTGGTTT.

This clonotype was detected ten times or more. This chain connects TRBV12-3 or TRBV12-4 to TRBJ2-5, with D possibly being TRBD2 (7 bases). V lost 3 bases and J 4 bases, leaving 9 bases between the germline ends. The CDR3 spans 13 residues. The CDR3 DNA reads TGTGCCAGCAGTTTTCGGGGGGCAGAGACCCAGTACTTC. Translated: CASSFRGAETQYF.

DNA for the CDR3: TGTGCCAGCAGTTTTACACCGGCTAATGAAAAACTGTTTTTT. Translating it yields CASSFTPANEKLFF. The rearrangement links TRBV5-6 to TRBJ1-4; D not certain. V was trimmed by 5 bases and J by 3 bases, leaving 11 bases between them. Germline CDR1 is SGHDT and CDR2 is YYEEEE. CDR3 length: 14 amino acids.

The chain is built from TRBV4-3 and TRBJ2-1; TRBD2 aligns across 8 bases. The CDR3 extends over 16 amino acids. Trimming removed 8 bases from V and 7 bases from J; junction bases left unmatched: 16. CDR1 and CDR2 (germline): LGHNA, YSLEER. The CDR3 nucleotides read TGCGCCAGCTCAAAAAGGGCGGGGGGCTTTAGTAATGAGCAGTTCTTC. It codes for CASSKRAGGFSNEQFF.

At least ten counts were recorded for this clonotype. This chain joins TRBV6-5 and TRBJ2-7; 8 bases fit TRBD2. The germline V gene encodes CDR1 MNHEY and CDR2 SVGAGI. The V and J ends lost 6 bases and 1 base, in that order; junction bases with no gene match: 11. The CDR3 has 16 residues. In DNA form, the CDR3 reads TGTGCCAGCAGGTTTCTCGGGGGGGACGGATCCTACGAGCAGTACTTC. Amino acids: CASRFLGGDGSYEQYF.

The rearrangement uses TRBV7-6 and TRBJ2-5; possible D gene TRBD2, 5 bases. V lost 5 bases and J 3 bases, leaving 13 bases between the germline ends. This CDR3 spans 14 amino acids. Germline lookup yields CDR1 SGHVS and CDR2 FNYEAQ. This chain's CDR3 is CASSQEGTKETQYF. As DNA, the CDR3 is TGTGCCAGCAGCCAAGAGGGAACTAAAGAGACCCAGTACTTC.

In its sample, this clonotype was seen many times. J is TRBJ2-7 and V is TRBV29-1; TRBD1 aligns across 8 bases. The CDR3 sequence is 14 residues long. After removal of 6 bases from V and 2 bases from J, the junction contained 9 bases not matched to a gene. Germline V gene sequence: CDR1 SQVTM, CDR2 ANQGSEA. DNA of the CDR3: TGCAGCGTAACCACAGGGGGGAGGACCTACGAGCAGTACTTC. Its translation is CSVTTGGRTYEQYF.

This clonotype occurred many times. This rearrangement joins TRBV5-1 to TRBJ1-5; no definite D call. This CDR3 region has 15 residues. Germline assignment: CDR1 SGHRS and CDR2 YFSETQ. The V and J ends lost 1 base and 0 bases respectively, with 8 bases between them. The DNA of the CDR3 is TGCGCCAGCAGCTTGACGGGGAATAGCAATCAGCCCCAGCATTTT. It specifies CASSLTGNSNQPQHF.

The table lists this clonotype with many counts. The gene calls are TRBV12-3 or TRBV12-4 and TRBJ1-4; D is uncertain. V dropped 5 bases and J dropped 6 bases, with 16 bases sitting between them. This CDR3 spans 15 amino acids. CDR3 coding DNA: TGTGCCAGCAGTGAGTATGCGAGGGCGGATGAAAAACTGTTTTTT. Translation: CASSEYARADEKLFF.

This clonotype was recorded at least ten times. CDR3 in amino acids: CASTGLARETQYF. CDR3 DNA: TGTGCCAGCACCGGACTAGCTAGGGAGACCCAGTACTTC. The genes are TRBV6-5 and TRBJ2-5, with 8 bases aligning to TRBD2. Germline CDR1 is MNHEY and CDR2 is SVGAGI. This CDR3 region has 13 residues. The V and J ends lost 7 bases and 5 bases, in that order; junction bases with no gene match: 6.

This clonotype was seen many times. The rearrangement joins TRBV7-6 to TRBJ2-5, with 8 bases identical to TRBD2. This CDR3 spans 18 amino acids. The V segment lost 2 bases and the J segment 2 bases; nucleotides outside the gene matches: 13. Germline assignment: CDR1 SGHVS and CDR2 FNYEAQ. CDR3: CASSLSGTSLPFQETQYF. The CDR3 DNA follows: TGTGCCAGCAGCTTATCCGGGACTAGTCTCCCATTTCAAGAGACCCAGTACTTC.

In its sample, this clonotype was seen many times. This rearrangement joins TRBV13 to TRBJ2-2, with no clear D. CDR1 is PRHDT and CDR2 is FYEKMQ in the germline V gene (reference sequence). Trimming left V 0 bases short and J 5 bases short, with 4 bases between. CDR3 size: 13 residues. CDR3 protein: CASSLGGTGELFF. Here the CDR3 DNA reads TGTGCCAGCAGCTTAGGGGGTACCGGGGAGCTGTTTTTT.

In this sample, this clonotype turned up many times. The V call is TRBV12-3 or TRBV12-4, the J call TRBJ2-5; 7 bases are a match to TRBD1. The CDR3 extends over 14 amino acids. The junction had 4 bases not matched to a gene; V was cut back by 4 bases and J by 2 bases. Here the CDR3 DNA reads TGTGCCAGCAGTTCCGGGACAGTACAAGAGACCCAGTACTTC. Residues: CASSSGTVQETQYF.

This clonotype appeared many times. The rearrangement links TRBV27 to TRBJ2-5, with 8 bases lining up with TRBD1. Germline loops: CDR1 MNHEY, CDR2 SMNVEV (reference sequence). The CDR3 has 15 residues. Trimming at V came to 6 bases and at J to 2 bases, leaving 8 bases not matched to a gene. The CDR3 sequence: CASRLGTGWQETQYF. DNA for the CDR3: TGTGCCAGCAGACTCGGGACAGGCTGGCAAGAGACCCAGTACTTC.

This clonotype was found many times. The chain couples TRBV12-3 or TRBV12-4 to TRBJ2-6, with D hard to call. This CDR3 has 18 residues. V shed 1 base and J shed 2 bases, with 15 bases lying between them. For the CDR3, the DNA is TGTGCCAGCAGTTTAGTTGGGCCTCCTCGGCCTGGGGCCAACGTCCTGACTTTC. This encodes CASSLVGPPRPGANVLTF.

This clonotype was seen repeatedly, ten times or more. The chain links TRBV15 to TRBJ2-3; weak D call: TRBD2 (6 bases). Germline CDR1 reads LNHNV; CDR2 reads YYDKDF (reference sequence). The CDR3 consists of 16 residues. Trimming cost V 1 base and J 2 bases, with 13 bases left between them. The chain's CDR3 is CATSRVAAGNTDTQYF. The CDR3 region has the DNA TGTGCCACCAGCAGAGTGGCAGCGGGCAACACAGATACGCAGTATTTT.